The 8 T cell receptor beta chains below were found in one sample sequenced in a study of blood T cell repertoires in COVID-19. The method was immunoSEQ multiplex PCR; TCRdb's version includes in-frame clones alone and lacks a portion of them. The sample holds tens of thousands of clones, over 80% seen once. What was sequenced was peripheral blood. The receptors come from an elderly man with active or convalescent COVID-19.

CDR3 nucleotides: TGTGCCAGCAGTTTAGGGACTAATCAGCCCCAGCATTTT. It encodes CASSLGTNQPQHF. V gene TRBV12-3 or TRBV12-4 combines with J gene TRBJ1-5, with D hard to call. CDR3 length: 13 amino acids. Trimming took 1 base from V and 4 from J, leaving 5 bases between them.

This chain connects TRBV4-2 to TRBJ2-1, with 9 bases identical to TRBD2. The germline V gene has CDR1 LGHNA and CDR2 YNFKEQ. The V gene end was trimmed by 3 bases and the J gene end by 6 bases; junction bases not matched to a gene: 0. The CDR3 covers 13 residues. Here the CDR3 reads CASSQRGGNEQFF. CDR3 sequence (DNA): TGTGCCAGCAGCCAGCGGGGGGGCAATGAGCAGTTCTTC.

This clone was recorded once. The rearrangement uses TRBV12-3 or TRBV12-4 and TRBJ1-6; no firm D call. CDR3 length equals 13 residues. Between the trimmed V and J ends, which lost 1 base and 14 bases, there was a span of 12 bases. CDR3 bases: TGTGCCAGCAGTTTAGTCCGGGGTGATTCCCTCCACTTT. Translation: CASSLVRGDSLHF.

CDR3 residues: CASSDYRVRSGNTIYF. In DNA form, the CDR3 reads TGTGCCAGCAGCGACTACAGGGTCCGCTCGGGAAACACCATATATTTT. V and J are TRBV5-5 and TRBJ1-3; D perhaps matches TRBD1 (6 bases). V dropped 4 bases and J dropped 4 bases, with 18 bases sitting between them. This CDR3 contains 16 residues. Looked up from germline, CDR1 is SGHKS and CDR2 is YYEKEE (reference sequence).

The rearrangement links TRBV5-4 to TRBJ2-7, with 7 bases that match TRBD1. Germline loops: CDR1 SGHNT, CDR2 YYREEE (reference sequence). V trimming: 0 bases; J trimming: 6 bases; junction bases outside the gene matches: 6. This CDR3 has 14 amino acids. For the CDR3, the DNA is TGTGCCAGCAGCTTGGGACAGGGAACTGGCGAGCAGTACTTC. Translation gives CASSLGQGTGEQYF.

The chain joins TRBV2 to TRBJ2-7; D unclear. Germline V gene sequence: CDR1 SNHLY, CDR2 FYNNEI. The CDR3 runs 11 residues. The ends were cut back, 6 bases at V and 5 bases at J, with 8 bases in the middle. The CDR3 sequence is CASRARHEQYF. The CDR3 coding sequence is TGTGCCAGCAGGGCCCGCCACGAGCAGTACTTC.

The chain has TRBV11-3 and TRBJ2-1; D not certain. Germline CDR1 is SGHNT and CDR2 is YENEEA. The CDR3 is made up of 12 amino acids. The germline V and J ends were trimmed by 1 base and 9 bases, with 7 bases remaining between them. CDR3 in DNA: TGTGCCAGCAGCTTAGGCCTCAGTGAGCAGTTCTTC. Translated: CASSLGLSEQFF.

This clone was picked up a small number of times. The rearrangement links TRBV29-1 to TRBJ2-5, with D hard to call. CDR1 and CDR2 from the germline V gene are SQVTM and ANQGSEA. With 4 bases removed from V and 3 bases from J, the gap between germline ends came to 12 bases. The CDR3 runs 13 residues. The CDR3 nucleotides are TGCAGCGTTGTCCCCCACACCAAAGAGACCCAGTACTTC. Amino acids: CSVVPHTKETQYF.